This T cell receptor (beta chain) appears in the sequencing data of a study of cytomegalovirus exposure and HLA in healthy donors. V lost 6 bases, J lost 5 bases, and 8 bases stayed unmatched. Germline lookup yields CDR1 MNHEY and CDR2 SVGAGI. This CDR3 has 15 residues. A note on this clone: The antigen is undetermined. The same CDR3 arises from other DNA sequences in this sample as well.

The PCR ran on 60 Vbeta and 13 Jbeta primers. Generated by immunoSEQ multiplex PCR, the TCRdb table keeps only in-frame clones and is missing some. The data hold around 150,000 clones, with 65% to 70% observed a single time. Study outcomes and limitations: An ancestry cluster, one associated with Asian ancestry, reportedly showed fewer N-insertions than the 666-donor mean in a later analysis.

The sample consisted of PBMCs. The receptor was derived from a woman aged 18-29 years in good health and CMV-seropositive. This chain links TRBV6-5 with TRBJ1-5, with 9 bases matching TRBD1. CDR3 sequence: CASSRGQGSYQPQHF. The CDR3, as DNA: TGTGCCAGCAGCCGGGGACAGGGTTCGTATCAGCCCCAGCATTTT.